A selection of T cell receptor beta chains follows, all from one sample in a study of blood T cell repertoires in COVID-19. Assay used: immunoSEQ multiplex PCR; TCRdb lists only in-frame clones, some missing. The data contain about 52,000 clones, roughly nine tenths of them singletons. Sequencing was carried out using peripheral blood. These TCRs come from a man in his 60s with active COVID-19. CDR3s leave out the opening cysteine and the closing phenylalanine or tryptophan.

V gene: TRBV9; J gene: TRBJ2-5; CDR3 protein: ASSVEGRGVRETQY
V gene: TRBV28; J gene: TRBJ1-2; CDR3 protein: ASSLRSWYGYT
V gene: TRBV28; J gene: TRBJ1-1; CDR3 protein: AMRRQGGNTEAF
V gene: TRBV28; J gene: TRBJ2-2; CDR3 protein: ASSPGTGLF
V gene: TRBV5-1; J gene: TRBJ2-1; CDR3 protein: ASSLPGENEQF
V gene: TRBV20-1; J gene: TRBJ2-4; CDR3 protein: SASPGDANIQY
V gene: TRBV7-8; J gene: TRBJ1-1; CDR3 protein: ASSYGGGNTEAF
V gene: TRBV24-1; J gene: TRBJ2-3; CDR3 protein: ATSQSDTQY
V gene: TRBV9; J gene: TRBJ2-3; CDR3 protein: ASSVAAGVGGTDTQY
V gene: TRBV15; J gene: TRBJ1-3; CDR3 protein: ATTDRVSGNTIY
V gene: TRBV4-2; J gene: TRBJ1-1; CDR3 protein: ASSAEQGDTEAF
V gene: TRBV11-1; J gene: TRBJ2-2; CDR3 protein: ASSLFSGSVTGELF
V gene: TRBV11-3; J gene: TRBJ2-1; CDR3 protein: ASSGLAGQYNEQF
V gene: TRBV24-1; J gene: TRBJ1-4; CDR3 protein: ATSSGTGDEKLF
V gene: TRBV5-4; J gene: TRBJ2-6; CDR3 protein: ASSSARTSGISGANVLT
V gene: TRBV5-4; J gene: TRBJ2-1; CDR3 protein: ASSSGTSGSYNEQF
V gene: TRBV28; J gene: TRBJ2-2; CDR3 protein: ASRTSGTSGSKGELF
V gene: TRBV19; J gene: TRBJ1-1; CDR3 protein: ASSIGAGRNTEAF
V gene: TRBV9; J gene: TRBJ1-3; CDR3 protein: ASSVAGAPGNTIY
V gene: TRBV5-1; J gene: TRBJ2-7; CDR3 protein: ASSKGRSTGGQY
V gene: TRBV19; J gene: TRBJ1-1; CDR3 protein: ASNTPGRNTEAF
V gene: TRBV4-2; J gene: TRBJ2-3; CDR3 protein: ASSQGLADTQY
V gene: TRBV5-6; J gene: TRBJ2-7; CDR3 protein: AGNREGFSEQY
V gene: TRBV24-1; J gene: TRBJ2-3; CDR3 protein: ATSMQGADTQY
V gene: TRBV2; J gene: TRBJ2-1; CDR3 protein: ASASGTSGTYEQF
V gene: TRBV7-3; J gene: TRBJ2-1; CDR3 protein: ASSLMVAGLNEQF
V gene: TRBV28; J gene: TRBJ1-1; CDR3 protein: ASSFWAFRTNTEAF
V gene: TRBV5-1; J gene: TRBJ1-1; CDR3 protein: ASSIQGGLLNTEAF
V gene: TRBV9; J gene: TRBJ1-3; CDR3 protein: ASSSTTGSTIY
V gene: TRBV7-6; J gene: TRBJ1-2; CDR3 protein: ASSLGSRTGASLT
V gene: TRBV5-6; J gene: TRBJ2-7; CDR3 protein: ASSFQGKGYEQY
V gene: TRBV9; J gene: TRBJ2-7; CDR3 protein: ASSPSSYEQY
V gene: TRBV7-7; J gene: TRBJ2-7; CDR3 protein: ASSLNQGGEQY
V gene: TRBV23-1; J gene: TRBJ1-5; CDR3 protein: ASSQSDREVPYSNQPQH
V gene: TRBV2; J gene: TRBJ1-2; CDR3 protein: ASIRGAGRYGYT
V gene: TRBV7-8; J gene: TRBJ2-2; CDR3 protein: ASRGAAGGNTGELF
V gene: TRBV24-1; J gene: TRBJ2-2; CDR3 protein: ATSGRTGNTGELF
V gene: TRBV7-9; J gene: TRBJ2-3; CDR3 protein: ASSLSTDTQY
V gene: TRBV6-5; J gene: TRBJ1-6; CDR3 protein: ASSYDRGKNSPLH
V gene: TRBV30; J gene: TRBJ2-7; CDR3 protein: AWSGGDLEDYEQY
V gene: TRBV28; J gene: TRBJ2-7; CDR3 protein: ASSLPSGMLYEQY
V gene: TRBV28; J gene: TRBJ1-5; CDR3 protein: ASSSITGGNQPQH
V gene: TRBV7-9; J gene: TRBJ1-3; CDR3 protein: ASETFVAGNTIY
V gene: TRBV4-1; J gene: TRBJ2-1; CDR3 protein: ASSQDSQGNEQF
V gene: TRBV14; J gene: TRBJ1-2; CDR3 protein: ASSLANYGYT
V gene: TRBV21-1; J gene: TRBJ1-2; CDR3 protein: ASRVQGWGYT
V gene: TRBV19; J gene: TRBJ2-1; CDR3 protein: ASSRIAGSSYNEQF
V gene: TRBV7-8; J gene: TRBJ2-1; CDR3 protein: ASSLVRVGNEQF
V gene: TRBV6-7; J gene: TRBJ2-1; CDR3 protein: ASSYSDGYYNEQF
V gene: TRBV5-1; J gene: TRBJ2-3; CDR3 protein: ASRVAGATDTQY
V gene: TRBV11-2; J gene: TRBJ2-7; CDR3 protein: ASSRARDPSSYEQY
V gene: TRBV19; J gene: TRBJ1-3; CDR3 protein: ASSSRGRNPDGNTIY
V gene: TRBV18; J gene: TRBJ1-2; CDR3 protein: ASSPRTGLDGYT